Listed below are T cell receptor beta chains from one sample, sequenced in a study of blood T cell repertoires in COVID-19. This table comes from immunoSEQ multiplex PCR, and its TCRdb copy is limited to in-frame clones, with some not included. Among approximately 50,000 clones listed, approximately 82% were seen once. Material for sequencing was peripheral blood. The receptors shown here come from a human donor in a cohort sampled during active COVID-19. The conserved cysteine and the conserved F or W are not part of the CDR3 here. Not all rows give a size; the values are once, few, many and, for expanded clones, a class.

TRBV29-1	few	TRBJ2-3	SVAGMDTQY
TRBV5-1	-	TRBJ2-7	ASSGGLAGVEQY
TRBV7-6	-	TRBJ1-1	ASHVGTKNTEAF
TRBV4-2	-	TRBJ1-3	ASSQAGTSAGNTIY
TRBV9	-	TRBJ2-1	ASSVARTAGSEQF
TRBV19	-	TRBJ2-7	ASSTAGWDYEQY
TRBV10-3	-	TRBJ2-7	AIGGLAGGVYEQY
TRBV7-9	-	TRBJ2-7	ASSSTRNEQY
TRBV19	-	TRBJ2-7	ASTLRGGDEQY
TRBV2	-	TRBJ1-4	ASSEPYPPLQGSNEKLF
TRBV9	-	TRBJ2-5	ASSPWTSGRTKTQY
TRBV5-1	-	TRBJ1-5	ASSLEPGQSNQPQH
TRBV6-5	-	TRBJ1-1	ASSYSGTARVF
TRBV7-8	once	TRBJ2-5	ASSTRLAVVQETQY
TRBV10-3	-	TRBJ1-2	AIRYGGAASNYGYT
TRBV7-2	-	TRBJ1-1	ASSLDRANTEAF
TRBV6-1	-	TRBJ1-6	ARSDGTGGSNSPLH
TRBV9	-	TRBJ2-5	ASSVKGGETQY
TRBV7-2	-	TRBJ1-5	ASSFDRGRNQPQH
TRBV10-3	-	TRBJ2-3	AIAAEDTQY
TRBV11-3	-	TRBJ1-1	ASSSDREAF
TRBV29-1	-	TRBJ2-7	SVVTAQSFYEQY
TRBV10-2	few	TRBJ2-2	ASSETGSYTGELF
TRBV2	-	TRBJ2-7	ASSDPWGLVPYEQY
TRBV3-1/TRBV3-2	-	TRBJ2-2	ASSPLANTGELF
TRBV7-9	-	TRBJ2-7	ASSARTGSFDEQY
TRBV27	-	TRBJ2-1	ASSLGDSTYNEQF
TRBV5-1	once	TRBJ1-4	ASSTRTGGEKLF
TRBV20-1	-	TRBJ1-2	SASQGDSSNYGYT
TRBV29-1	-	TRBJ2-7	SVGIAGGAIRYEQY
TRBV30	-	TRBJ1-1	ASTQGAWTEAF
TRBV10-3	-	TRBJ1-1	AISYGQGATEAF
TRBV10-2	once	TRBJ2-1	ASRRPMTSGNNEQF
TRBV7-7	-	TRBJ1-4	ASSSRQGTNEKLF
TRBV7-6	-	TRBJ1-5	ASSLESGNQPQH
TRBV5-1	-	TRBJ2-2	ASSLVGGSDTGELF
TRBV7-9	-	TRBJ2-2	ASSSQVPNTGELF
TRBV7-2	-	TRBJ2-7	ASSTSSGKTPYEQY
TRBV19	-	TRBJ1-1	ASSNRKTEAF
TRBV27	-	TRBJ2-7	ASSRLAQGYEQY
TRBV27	once	TRBJ1-3	ASSPGTGGDTIY
TRBV19	-	TRBJ2-6	ASSISGSTGANVLT
TRBV5-6	-	TRBJ1-4	ASSISGNEKLF
TRBV19	-	TRBJ1-5	ASRPDRGGNQPQH
TRBV5-1	-	TRBJ1-2	ASSHQGGDLANYGYT
TRBV5-1	-	TRBJ1-1	ASSSSGTGYTEAF
TRBV5-1	-	TRBJ2-7	ASSVAGGYEQY
TRBV11-2	-	TRBJ1-1	ASRRSRTGTGATNTEAF
TRBV9	-	TRBJ2-3	ASSSGNNPSTDTQY
TRBV19	-	TRBJ2-2	ASSPSGMNTGELF
TRBV28	-	TRBJ2-3	ASSSRGFLADTQY
TRBV5-4	-	TRBJ1-2	ASSLGQGNYGYT
TRBV24-1	-	TRBJ2-7	ATSDPRVGDYEQY
TRBV3-1/TRBV3-2	-	TRBJ1-1	ASSQNDRGFTEAF
TRBV20-1	-	TRBJ2-7	SASRSGDSYEQY
TRBV7-9	-	TRBJ1-2	ASSYGQGGYGYT
TRBV4-2	-	TRBJ1-5	ASSQGLGNQPQH
TRBV5-4	-	TRBJ2-7	ASSPSTASSYEQY
TRBV19	-	TRBJ2-5	ASGQGTQETQY
TRBV5-6	-	TRBJ2-5	ASSLGSGPQETQY